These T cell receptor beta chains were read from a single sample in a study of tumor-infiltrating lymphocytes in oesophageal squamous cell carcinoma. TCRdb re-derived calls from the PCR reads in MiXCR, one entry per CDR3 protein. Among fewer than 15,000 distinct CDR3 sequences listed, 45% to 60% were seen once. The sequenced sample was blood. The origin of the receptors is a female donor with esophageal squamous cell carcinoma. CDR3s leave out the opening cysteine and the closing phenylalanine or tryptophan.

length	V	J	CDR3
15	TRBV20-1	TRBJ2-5	SAGWLADFRSYNEQY
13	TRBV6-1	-	ASSQPGLAGLEQY
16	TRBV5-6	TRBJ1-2	ASSPWLITGTTNYGYT
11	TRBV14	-	ASSQVRDNEQY
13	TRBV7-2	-	ASSLAQRGNYGYT
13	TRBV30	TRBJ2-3	AWSVGTGGTDTQY
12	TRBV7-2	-	ASSLSGMVHEQY
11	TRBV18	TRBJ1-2	ASSGRAGGGYT
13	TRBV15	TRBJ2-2	ATSYRGRGTGELF
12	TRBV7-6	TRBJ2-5	ASSSYRVEETQY
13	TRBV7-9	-	ASSKHRDRTDTQY
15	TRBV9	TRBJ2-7	ASSPWTSGSSSYEQY
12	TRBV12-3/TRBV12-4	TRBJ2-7	ASSLKGWNSPLH
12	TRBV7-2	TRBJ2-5	ASSLSRGQETQY
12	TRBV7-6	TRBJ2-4	ASSSRPDGDEQY
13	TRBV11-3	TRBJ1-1	ASSPPYRAETEAF
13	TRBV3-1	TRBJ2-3	ASSLRTKFTDTQY
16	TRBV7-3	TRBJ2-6	ASSRRAGGTAGANVLT
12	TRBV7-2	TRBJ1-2	ASSSDRGPYGYT
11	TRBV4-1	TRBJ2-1	ASSLRWGNEQF
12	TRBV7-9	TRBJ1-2	ASSLGTGESGYT
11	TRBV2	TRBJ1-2	AGLDRNLWGYT
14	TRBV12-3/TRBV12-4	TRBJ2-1	ASSPIRDWGFNEQF
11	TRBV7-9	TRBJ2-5	ASSLSGGETQY
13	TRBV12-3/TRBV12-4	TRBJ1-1	ASSLWGGTNTEAF
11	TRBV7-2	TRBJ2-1	ASRRALYNEQF
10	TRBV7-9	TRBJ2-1	ASSLAEDEQF
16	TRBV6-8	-	ASSYSLASGVLYNEQF
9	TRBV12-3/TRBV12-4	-	ASSSGYGYT
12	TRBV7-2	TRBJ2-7	ASSPSGTFYEQY
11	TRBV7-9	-	ASSTGGAYEQF
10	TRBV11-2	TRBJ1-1	ASGRDILQAF
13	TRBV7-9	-	ASSLQGGQYNEQF